This T cell receptor beta chain was identified during a study of T cell responses to AZD1222 COVID-19 vaccine. Trimming removed 6 bases from V and 2 bases from J, with 10 bases in between. The length of the CDR3 is 13 residues. The method was immunoSEQ multiplex PCR; TCRdb's version includes in-frame clones alone and lacks a portion of them. The sample consists of 140,000 to 150,000 clones, 85% to 95% of them appearing once. Specimen: peripheral blood, collected on day 0 of MenACWY control vaccination. V and J are TRBV12-3 or TRBV12-4 and TRBJ1-2; D gene uncertain. This TCR came from an adult in good health. CDR3: CASRRTANYGYTF. The DNA of the CDR3 is TGTGCCAGCAGAAGGACCGCCAACTATGGCTACACCTTC.